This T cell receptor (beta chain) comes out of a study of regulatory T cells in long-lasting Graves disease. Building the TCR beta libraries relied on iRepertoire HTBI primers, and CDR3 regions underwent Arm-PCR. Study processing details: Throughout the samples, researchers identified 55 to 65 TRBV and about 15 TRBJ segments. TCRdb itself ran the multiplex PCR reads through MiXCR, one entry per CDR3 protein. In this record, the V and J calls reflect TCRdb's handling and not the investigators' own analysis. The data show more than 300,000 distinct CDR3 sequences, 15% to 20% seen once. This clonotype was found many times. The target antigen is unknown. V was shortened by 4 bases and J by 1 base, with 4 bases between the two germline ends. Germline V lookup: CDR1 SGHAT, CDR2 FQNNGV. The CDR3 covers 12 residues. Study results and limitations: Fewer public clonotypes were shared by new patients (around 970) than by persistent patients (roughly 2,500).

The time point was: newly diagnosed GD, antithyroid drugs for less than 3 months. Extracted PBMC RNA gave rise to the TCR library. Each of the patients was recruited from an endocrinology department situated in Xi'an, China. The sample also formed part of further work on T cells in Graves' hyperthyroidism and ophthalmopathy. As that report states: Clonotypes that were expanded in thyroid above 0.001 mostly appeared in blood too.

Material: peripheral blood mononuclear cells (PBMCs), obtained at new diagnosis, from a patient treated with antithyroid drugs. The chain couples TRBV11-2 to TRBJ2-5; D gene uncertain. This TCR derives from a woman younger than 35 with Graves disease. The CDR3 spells CASSSSQETQYF. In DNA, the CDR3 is TGTGCCAGCAGCTCCTCCCAAGAGACCCAGTACTTC.